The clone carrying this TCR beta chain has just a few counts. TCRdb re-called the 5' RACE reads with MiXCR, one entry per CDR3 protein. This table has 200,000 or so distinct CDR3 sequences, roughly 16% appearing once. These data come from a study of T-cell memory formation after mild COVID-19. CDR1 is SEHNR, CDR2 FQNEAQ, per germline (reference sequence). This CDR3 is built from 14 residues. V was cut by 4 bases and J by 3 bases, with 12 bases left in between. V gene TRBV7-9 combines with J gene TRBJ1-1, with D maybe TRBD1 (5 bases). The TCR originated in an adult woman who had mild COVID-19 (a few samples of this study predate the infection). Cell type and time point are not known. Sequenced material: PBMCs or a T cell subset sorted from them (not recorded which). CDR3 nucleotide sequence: TGTGCCAGCAGCTCATTCGGGGGGGACACTGAAGCTTTCTTT. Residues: CASSSFGGDTEAFF.